This TCR beta chain is from a study of T cells after yellow fever vaccination. General study points: The appearance of a small share of clonotypes in both CD4 and CD8 compartments was observed.

Germline trimming cut 7 bases from V and 5 bases from J; bases unmatched to any gene: 13. The germline CDR1 and CDR2 sequences are SQVTM and ANQGSEA. The length of the CDR3 is 15 residues. One entry per CDR3 protein, called by TCRdb with MiXCR from the 5' RACE reads. The sample lists about 400,000 distinct CDR3 sequences, approximately 6% occurring once. This clonotype was recorded at least ten times. Its antigen remains unknown. Sequenced here: PBMCs, sampled 5 days after the yellow fever booster vaccination. This receptor was identified in a man aged 30 to 39 who received the YFV17D yellow fever vaccine. The chain combines TRBV29-1 with TRBJ2-3, with 9 bases fitting TRBD1. The CDR3 spells CSALGQGLLGDTQYF. The CDR3 bases are TGCAGCGCCTTGGGACAGGGTTTATTAGGAGATACGCAGTATTTT.